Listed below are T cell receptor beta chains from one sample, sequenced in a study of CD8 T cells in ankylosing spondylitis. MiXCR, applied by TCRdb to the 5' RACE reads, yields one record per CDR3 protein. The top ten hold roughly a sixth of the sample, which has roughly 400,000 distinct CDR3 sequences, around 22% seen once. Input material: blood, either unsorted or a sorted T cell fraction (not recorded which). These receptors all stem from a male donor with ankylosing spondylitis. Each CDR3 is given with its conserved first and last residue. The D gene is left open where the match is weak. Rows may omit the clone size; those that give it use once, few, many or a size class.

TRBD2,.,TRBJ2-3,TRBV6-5,CASSSPAGAPQDTQYF,TGTGCCAGCAGTTCCCCAGCGGGAGCACCCCAGGATACGCAGTATTTT
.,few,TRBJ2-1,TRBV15,CATSRDPAYEQFF,TGTGCCACCAGCAGAGATCCGGCGTATGAGCAGTTCTTC
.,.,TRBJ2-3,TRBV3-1,CASSQGNREGYF,TGTGCCAGCAGCCAAGGGAACCGAGAAGGGTATTTT
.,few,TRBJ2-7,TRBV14,CASSQDGSGLQSDEQYF,TGTGCCAGCAGCCAAGATGGCTCCGGGTTGCAGAGCGACGAGCAGTACTTC
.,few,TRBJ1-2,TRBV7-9,CASSLVAGYGYTF,TGTGCCAGCAGCTTAGTTGCCGGCTATGGCTACACCTTC
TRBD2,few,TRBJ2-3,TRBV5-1,CASSLGGSSGLTDTQYF,TGCGCCAGCAGCTTGGGAGGGAGTAGCGGGCTCACAGATACGCAGTATTTT
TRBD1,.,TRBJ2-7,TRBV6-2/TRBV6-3,CASRRSDRDYEQYF,TGTGCCAGCAGAAGATCCGACAGGGACTACGAGCAGTACTTC
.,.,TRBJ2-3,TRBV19,CASSTGLRTDTQYF,TGTGCCAGTAGTACGGGACTCCGCACAGATACGCAGTATTTT
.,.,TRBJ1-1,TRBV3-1,CASSQEISEGFAFF,TGTGCCAGCAGCCAAGAGATATCGGAGGGTTTCGCTTTCTTT
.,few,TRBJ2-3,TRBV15,CATSRATYTDTQYF,TGTGCCACCAGCAGAGCCACCTACACAGATACGCAGTATTTT
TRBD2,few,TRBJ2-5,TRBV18,CASSPPTSRETQYF,TGTGCCAGCTCACCACCGACTAGCAGAGAGACCCAGTACTTC
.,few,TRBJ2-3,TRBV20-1,CSAREKLTGDTQYF,TGCAGTGCTAGGGAGAAATTAACAGGCGATACGCAGTATTTT
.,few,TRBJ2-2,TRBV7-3,CASSTQGTSGELFF,TGTGCCAGCAGCACACAGGGAACCAGCGGGGAGCTGTTTTTT
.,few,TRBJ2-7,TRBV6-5,CASSYLRGRSSYEQYF,TGTGCCAGCAGTTACTTGCGGGGCAGGAGCTCCTACGAGCAGTACTTC
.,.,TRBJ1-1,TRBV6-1,CASRLTSESYRVTEAFF,TGTGCCAGCAGGCTGACCTCCGAATCTTACAGGGTCACTGAAGCTTTCTTT
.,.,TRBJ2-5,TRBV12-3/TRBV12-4,CATANGGLKETQYF,TGTGCCACCGCGAACGGGGGGCTCAAGGAGACCCAGTACTTC
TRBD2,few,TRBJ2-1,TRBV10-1,CASSDGLAGVSYNEQFF,TGCGCCAGCAGTGATGGACTAGCGGGAGTTTCCTACAATGAGCAGTTCTTC
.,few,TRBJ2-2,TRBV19,CASSMGLVSPTGELFF,TGTGCCAGTAGTATGGGTCTAGTCAGCCCCACCGGGGAGCTGTTTTTT
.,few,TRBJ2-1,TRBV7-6,CASSLVADYNEQFF,TGTGCCAGCAGCTTAGTAGCGGACTACAATGAGCAGTTCTTC
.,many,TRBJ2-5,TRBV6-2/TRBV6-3,CASSWTVYQETQYF,TGTGCCAGCAGTTGGACAGTGTACCAAGAGACCCAGTACTTC
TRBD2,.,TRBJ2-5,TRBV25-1,CASSDTTSGIETQYF,TGTGCCAGCAGTGACACTACTAGCGGTATTGAGACCCAGTACTTC
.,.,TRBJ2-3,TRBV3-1,CASSQGYSPTDTQYF,TGTGCCAGCAGCCAAGGGTACTCCCCCACAGATACGCAGTATTTT
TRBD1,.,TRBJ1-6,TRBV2,CASRYGTAASPLHF,TGTGCCAGCAGGTACGGGACAGCAGCATCACCCCTCCACTTT
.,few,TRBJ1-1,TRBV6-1,CASSPRGTSWNTEAFF,TGTGCCAGCAGTCCCCGGGGCACCTCATGGAACACTGAAGCTTTCTTT
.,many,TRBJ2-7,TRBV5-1,CASSLTVTYEQYF,TGCGCCAGCAGCTTGACGGTAACCTACGAGCAGTACTTC
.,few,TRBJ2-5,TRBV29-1,CSVGGTVIQETQYF,TGCAGCGTCGGCGGGACAGTCATTCAAGAGACCCAGTACTTC
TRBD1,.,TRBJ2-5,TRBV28,CASSSGTGRGQETQYF,TGTGCCAGCAGTTCTGGGACAGGGAGGGGCCAAGAGACCCAGTACTTC
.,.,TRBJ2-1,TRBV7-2,CASSLATIRGGEQFF,TGTGCCAGCAGCTTGGCCACTATTCGGGGAGGCGAGCAGTTCTTC
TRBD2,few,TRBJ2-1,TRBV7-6,CASSSIAGGYEQFF,TGTGCCAGCAGCTCAATAGCGGGAGGGTATGAGCAGTTCTTC
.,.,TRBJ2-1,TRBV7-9,CASNPDHTYNNEQFF,TGTGCCAGCAACCCCGACCATACGTACAACAATGAGCAGTTCTTC
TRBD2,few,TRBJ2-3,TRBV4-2,CASSPGVAGGADTQYF,TGTGCCAGCAGCCCAGGGGTAGCGGGAGGAGCAGATACGCAGTATTTT
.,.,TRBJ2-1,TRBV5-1,CASRRDSDEQFF,TGCGCCAGTAGACGAGATTCGGATGAGCAGTTCTTC
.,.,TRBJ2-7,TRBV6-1,CASSRSLTGPSAYF,TGTGCCAGCAGCCGCTCATTGACTGGACCTTCGGCGTACTTC
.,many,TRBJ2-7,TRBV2,CASRDLVVSPYEQYF,TGTGCCAGCAGGGACCTGGTAGTGAGTCCCTACGAGCAGTACTTC
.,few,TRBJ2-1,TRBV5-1,CASSRPGPASDEQFF,TGCGCCAGCAGTCGGCCGGGACCAGCGAGCGATGAGCAGTTCTTC
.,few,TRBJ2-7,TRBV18,CASSPGARYEQYF,TGTGCCAGCTCACCAGGGGCGCGATACGAGCAGTACTTC
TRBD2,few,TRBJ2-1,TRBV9,CASSVGAGGLGNEQFF,TGTGCCAGCAGCGTAGGGGCGGGAGGATTGGGTAATGAGCAGTTCTTC
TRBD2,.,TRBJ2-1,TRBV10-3,CAISLAGIGEQFF,TGTGCCATCAGTCTAGCGGGAATCGGTGAGCAGTTCTTC
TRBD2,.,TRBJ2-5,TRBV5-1,CASNILAGVGETQYF,TGCGCCAGCAACATCCTAGCGGGAGTGGGAGAGACCCAGTACTTC
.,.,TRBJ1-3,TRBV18,CASSSSGSAGNTIYF,TGTGCCAGCTCATCCAGTGGGTCAGCTGGAAACACCATATATTTT
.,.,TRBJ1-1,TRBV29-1,CSVYRFMNTEAFF,TGCAGCGTTTATCGCTTCATGAACACTGAAGCTTTCTTT
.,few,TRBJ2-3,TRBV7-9,CASSSGTTDTQYF,TGTGCCAGCAGTTCCGGGACGACAGATACGCAGTATTTT
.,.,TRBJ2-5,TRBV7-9,CASSFWDGAQYF,TGTGCCAGCAGCTTTTGGGATGGAGCCCAGTACTTC
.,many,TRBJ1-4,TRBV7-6,CASSSDHRVAREKLFF,TGTGCCAGCAGCTCTGATCACAGGGTTGCCCGAGAAAAACTGTTTTTT
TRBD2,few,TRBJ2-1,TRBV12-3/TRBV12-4,CASSKGLAGASEQFF,TGTGCCAGCAGCAAGGGACTAGCGGGAGCCTCTGAGCAGTTCTTC
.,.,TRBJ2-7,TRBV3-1,CASSSFVGEQYF,TGTGCCAGCAGCTCCTTTGTAGGGGAGCAGTACTTC
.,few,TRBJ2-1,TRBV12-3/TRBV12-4,CAASQRVGPYNEQFF,TGTGCCGCCTCCCAGCGGGTTGGTCCCTACAATGAGCAGTTCTTC
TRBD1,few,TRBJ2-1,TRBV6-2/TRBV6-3,CASGTGTGRSEQFF,TGTGCCAGCGGAACCGGGACAGGGAGGAGTGAGCAGTTCTTC
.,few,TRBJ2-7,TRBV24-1,CATSDPGTNEQYF,TGTGCCACCAGTGACCCCGGGACCAACGAGCAGTACTTC
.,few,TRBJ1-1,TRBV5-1,CASSLGSGRVRNTEAFF,TGCGCCAGCAGCTTGGGTTCGGGTCGGGTGAGGAACACTGAAGCTTTCTTT
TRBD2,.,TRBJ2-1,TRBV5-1,CASSVPRLAGTYNEQFF,TGCGCCAGCAGCGTTCCTAGGCTAGCGGGAACCTACAATGAGCAGTTCTTC
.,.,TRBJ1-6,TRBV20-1,CSARFGVSSPLHF,TGCAGTGCTAGGTTTGGCGTTAGCTCACCCCTCCACTTT
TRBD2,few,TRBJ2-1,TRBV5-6,CASSLWFLAGKYNEQFF,TGTGCCAGCAGCTTGTGGTTCCTAGCGGGTAAATACAATGAGCAGTTCTTC
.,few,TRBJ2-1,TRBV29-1,CSVEAGLNEQFF,TGCAGCGTTGAAGCCGGCCTGAATGAGCAGTTCTTC
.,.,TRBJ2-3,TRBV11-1,CASSIGTDTQYF,TGTGCCAGCAGTATAGGCACAGATACGCAGTATTTT
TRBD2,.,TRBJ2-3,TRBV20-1,CSARDSAGGTDTQYF,TGCAGTGCTAGAGATTCCGCCGGGGGGACAGATACGCAGTATTTT
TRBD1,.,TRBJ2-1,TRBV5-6,CASTSATGFYNEQFF,TGTGCCAGCACCTCCGCGACAGGGTTTTACAATGAGCAGTTCTTC
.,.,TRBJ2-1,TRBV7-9,CASSLMGDEQFF,TGTGCCAGCAGCTTAATGGGAGATGAGCAGTTCTTC
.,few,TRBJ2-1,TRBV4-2,CASSQVRGTGDEQFF,TGTGCCAGCAGCCAAGTGAGGGGCACGGGCGATGAGCAGTTCTTC
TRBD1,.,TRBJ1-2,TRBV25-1,CASSDFPGGPADGYTF,TGTGCCAGCAGTGATTTCCCAGGGGGCCCAGCAGATGGCTACACCTTC